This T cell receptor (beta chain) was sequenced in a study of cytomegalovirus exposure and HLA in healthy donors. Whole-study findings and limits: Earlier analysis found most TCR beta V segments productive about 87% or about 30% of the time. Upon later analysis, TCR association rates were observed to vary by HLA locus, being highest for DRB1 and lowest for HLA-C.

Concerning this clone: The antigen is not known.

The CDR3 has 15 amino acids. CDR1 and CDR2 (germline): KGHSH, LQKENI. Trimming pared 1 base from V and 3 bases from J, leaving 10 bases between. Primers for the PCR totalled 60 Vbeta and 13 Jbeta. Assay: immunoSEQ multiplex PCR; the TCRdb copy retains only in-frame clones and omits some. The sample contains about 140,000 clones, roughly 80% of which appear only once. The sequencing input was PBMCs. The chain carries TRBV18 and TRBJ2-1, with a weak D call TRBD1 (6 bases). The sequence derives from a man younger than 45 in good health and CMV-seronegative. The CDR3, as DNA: TGTGCCAGCTCACCACTGGACAGCATCTACAATGAGCAGTTCTTC. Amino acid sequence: CASSPLDSIYNEQFF. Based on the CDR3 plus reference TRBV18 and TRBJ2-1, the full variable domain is NAGVMQNPRHLVRRRGQEARLRCSPMKGHSHVYWYRQLPEEGLKFMVYLQKENIIDESGMPKERFSAEFPKEGPSILRIQQVVRGDSAAYFCASSPLDSIYNEQFFGPGTRLTVL.